This T cell receptor (beta chain) was retrieved from a study of T cells in Graves' hyperthyroidism and ophthalmopathy. Amplification yielded TCR beta CDR3 regions, with RNA transcripts as the source. HTBI primers were employed in a first-round RT-PCR of the TCR CDR3. From the multiplex PCR reads, TCRdb called clonotypes with MiXCR, one entry per CDR3 protein. The table has hundreds of thousands of distinct CDR3 sequences, around 20% seen once. Comments on this clonotype: Antigen specificity is unknown.

Recently diagnosed hyperthyroidism of less than 2 months' duration affected patients aged 18 to 65. Every diagnosis used clinical symptoms, serum thyroxine and TRAb, thyroid ultrasound and orbital computed tomography. The CDR3 has 14 residues. The germline V and J ends were trimmed by 6 bases and 6 bases, with 14 bases remaining between them. The study, taken as a whole, reports: A model of 13 V-J pairs discriminated ophthalmopathy from stable hyperthyroidism.

The genes are TRBV12-3 or TRBV12-4 and TRBJ1-4, with D possibly being TRBD1 (6 bases). This sequence originates from a woman between 45 and 65 years old with Graves' hyperthyroidism that later progressed to Graves' ophthalmopathy. Sequenced material: blood. CDR3 protein: CASSSRGRYEKLFF. CDR3 sequence (DNA): TGTGCCAGCAGCTCCAGGGGACGTTATGAAAAACTGTTTTTT.